This is a list of T cell receptor beta chains from one sample in a study of technical replicates of blood from a few donors. Libraries were prepared by immunoSEQ multiplex PCR; TCRdb keeps only in-frame clonotypes and omits some of them. The sample contains 10,000 to 13,000 clones, about 95% of which appear only once. The specimen was PBMCs. All receptors come from a human donor in good health. Each CDR3 is given with its conserved first and last residue. D genes are given only for firm matches. Rows may omit the clone size; those that give it use once, few, many or a size class.

CDR3 | DNA | J | size | V | D
CASSPTGWAYEQYF | TGTGCCAGCAGCCCCACAGGTTGGGCCTACGAGCAGTACTTC | TRBJ2-7 | . | TRBV2 | .
CASSPGDEQYF | TGTGCCAGCAGCCCCGGGGACGAGCAGTACTTC | TRBJ2-7 | . | TRBV7-9 | .
CASSENSGGFDTQYF | TGTGCCAGCAGTGAAAATAGCGGGGGATTTGATACGCAGTATTTT | TRBJ2-3 | . | TRBV2 | TRBD2
CASSPRNIGGVGDTEAFF | TGTGCCAGCTCACCACGGAATATCGGAGGGGTCGGGGACACTGAAGCTTTCTTT | TRBJ1-1 | . | TRBV18 | .
CASSQDGLEMLRGNEKLFF | TGCGCCAGCAGCCAAGACGGACTAGAGATGCTGCGGGGTAATGAAAAACTGTTTTTT | TRBJ1-4 | few | TRBV4-1 | .
CASSFTGTGVEEQFF | TGCGCCAGCAGCTTCACCGGGACAGGGGTCGAGGAGCAGTTCTTC | TRBJ2-1 | . | TRBV5-1 | TRBD1
CASSVGLAGAEEYF | TGTGCCAGCAGCGTAGGGCTAGCGGGAGCAGAAGAGTACTTC | TRBJ2-7 | . | TRBV9 | TRBD2
CASSPGLPPEAFF | TGTGCCAGCTCACCGGGACTGCCCCCTGAAGCTTTCTTT | TRBJ1-1 | . | TRBV18 | .
CASSRPVGSAGDYGYTF | TGTGCCAGCAGCCGTCCTGTAGGGTCGGCAGGGGACTATGGCTACACCTTC | TRBJ1-2 | . | TRBV28 | .
CASSLRRVNTEAFF | TGTGCCAGCAGCTTAAGGCGGGTGAACACTGAAGCTTTCTTT | TRBJ1-1 | . | TRBV7-8 | .
CASAAGVGANVLTF | TGTGCCAGCGCGGCGGGGGTTGGGGCCAACGTCCTGACTTTC | TRBJ2-6 | . | TRBV6-5 | TRBD2
CASSLFRLAGVGEQFF | TGTGCCAGCAGCTTGTTCCGGCTAGCGGGAGTTGGTGAGCAGTTCTTC | TRBJ2-1 | . | TRBV5-8 | TRBD2
CARTPSGDLTDTQYF | TGTGCCAGGACCCCGAGCGGAGACCTCACAGATACGCAGTATTTT | TRBJ2-3 | . | TRBV21-1 | .